Included here is one T cell receptor beta chain sequence, with context. The sample is drawn from a study of T cell changes during pregnancy in multiple sclerosis. This CDR3 has 14 residues. V was pared by 0 bases and J by 4 bases, with 3 bases of the junction left unmatched. Germline CDR1 and CDR2: GTSNPN and SVGIG (reference sequence). Profiled with immunoSEQ multiplex PCR; TCRdb holds only in-frame clones, not every one. The sample records some 70,000 clones, about 90% being singletons. The sample here was peripheral blood, taken in the second trimester of pregnancy. The chain has TRBV30 and TRBJ1-5; TRBD1 matches 7 bases. The sequence came from a female donor in good health, enrolled as a control in a pregnancy study. DNA for the CDR3: TGTGCCTGGAGTGTTAGGGGGCTAAATCAGCCCCAGCATTTT. Its protein product is CAWSVRGLNQPQHF. The whole variable domain, filled in from reference TRBV30 and TRBJ1-5, reads SQTIHQWPATLVQPVGSPLSLECTVEGTSNPNLYWYRQAAGRGLQLLFYSVGIGQISSEVPQNLSASRPQDRQFILSSKKLLLSDSGFYLCAWSVRGLNQPQHFGDGTRLSIL.